The present entry profiles one T cell receptor beta chain with its context. The source of the sample is a study of cytomegalovirus exposure and HLA in healthy donors. Vbeta (60) and Jbeta (13) primers were used in the PCR. TCRdb keeps only in-frame clones here, not all; method: immunoSEQ multiplex PCR. Of tens of thousands of clones listed, 78% are singletons. V shed 4 bases, J shed 2 bases, and the junction held 8 bases outside the gene matches. Germline assignment: CDR1 LGHNA and CDR2 YNFKEQ. The CDR3 runs 16 residues. Sample: PBMCs. V and J are TRBV4-2 and TRBJ2-5; 9 positions agree with TRBD2. The receptor comes from a man aged 35-49 years in good health and CMV-seronegative. CDR3 bases: TGTGCCAGCAGCCCCAGTCTAGCGGGAAATCAAGAGACCCAGTACTTC. It specifies CASSPSLAGNQETQYF.